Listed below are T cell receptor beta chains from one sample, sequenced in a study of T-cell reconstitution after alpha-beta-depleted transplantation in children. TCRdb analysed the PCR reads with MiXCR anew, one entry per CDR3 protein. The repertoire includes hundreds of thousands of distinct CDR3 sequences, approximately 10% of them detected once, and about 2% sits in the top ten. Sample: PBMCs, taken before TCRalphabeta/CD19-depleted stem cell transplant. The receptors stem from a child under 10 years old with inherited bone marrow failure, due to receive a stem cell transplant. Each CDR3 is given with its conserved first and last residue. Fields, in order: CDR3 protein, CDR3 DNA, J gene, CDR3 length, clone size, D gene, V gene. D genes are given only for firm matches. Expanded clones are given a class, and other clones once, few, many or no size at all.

CDR3: CASSLVGGLQPQHF
DNA: TGTGCCAGCAGTTTAGTAGGGGGCCTCCAGCCCCAGCATTTT
J: TRBJ1-5
length: 14
size: many
D: TRBD1
V: TRBV12-3/TRBV12-4

CDR3: CASSPTTGDTEAFF
DNA: TGTGCCAGCTCACCTACCACAGGGGACACTGAAGCTTTCTTT
J: TRBJ1-1
length: 14
size: few
D: TRBD1
V: TRBV18

CDR3: CASSPGGEDYEQYF
DNA: TGTGCCAGCAGCCCCGGAGGTGAGGACTACGAGCAGTACTTC
J: TRBJ2-7
length: 14
size: .
D: .
V: TRBV12-3/TRBV12-4

CDR3: CASSPSDPGTEHSGANVLTF
DNA: TGCGCCAGCAGCCCCTCCGACCCCGGGACAGAGCACTCTGGGGCCAACGTCCTGACTTTC
J: TRBJ2-6
length: 20
size: few
D: TRBD1
V: TRBV4-1

CDR3: CASSSDRGPYEQYF
DNA: TGTGCCAGCAGCTCGGACAGGGGGCCCTACGAGCAGTACTTC
J: TRBJ2-7
length: 14
size: many
D: TRBD1
V: TRBV7-2

CDR3: CATSDPTGGARSDTQYF
DNA: TGTGCCACCAGTGACCCCACAGGGGGCGCGAGGTCGGATACGCAGTATTTT
J: TRBJ2-3
length: 17
size: many
D: TRBD1
V: TRBV24-1

CDR3: CASSQDGASGASYNEQFF
DNA: TGCGCCAGCAGCCAAGATGGGGCTAGCGGGGCGAGCTACAATGAGCAGTTCTTC
J: TRBJ2-1
length: 18
size: .
D: TRBD2
V: TRBV4-3

CDR3: CASSLGATEAFF
DNA: TGTGCCAGCAGCTTAGGGGCTACTGAAGCTTTCTTT
J: TRBJ1-1
length: 12
size: many
D: .
V: TRBV7-2

CDR3: CASSPRPPETGVGYEQYF
DNA: TGTGCCAGCAGTCCGAGGCCTCCCGAGACTGGGGTGGGCTACGAGCAGTACTTC
J: TRBJ2-7
length: 18
size: many
D: .
V: TRBV27

CDR3: CASSIGTGDLFF
DNA: TGTGCCAGCAGCATCGGCACCGGGGACCTGTTTTTT
J: TRBJ2-2
length: 12
size: .
D: .
V: TRBV7-9

CDR3: CSARAGWTETQYF
DNA: TGCAGTGCTAGGGCAGGGTGGACAGAGACCCAGTACTTC
J: TRBJ2-5
length: 13
size: many
D: .
V: TRBV20-1

CDR3: CSALWAESTDTQYF
DNA: TGCAGTGCTCTATGGGCAGAATCCACAGATACGCAGTATTTT
J: TRBJ2-3
length: 14
size: many
D: .
V: TRBV20-1

CDR3: CASSVIRAENTEAFF
DNA: TGTGCCAGCAGCGTCATCCGGGCCGAGAACACTGAAGCTTTCTTT
J: TRBJ1-1
length: 15
size: few
D: .
V: TRBV9

CDR3: CAISTQGGNEKLFF
DNA: TGTGCCATCAGTACACAGGGGGGAAATGAAAAACTGTTTTTT
J: TRBJ1-4
length: 14
size: few
D: TRBD1
V: TRBV10-3

CDR3: CASSLADEQFF
DNA: TGCGCCAGCAGCTTGGCCGATGAGCAGTTCTTC
J: TRBJ2-1
length: 11
size: many
D: .
V: TRBV5-1

CDR3: CASRPGQAYEQYF
DNA: TGTGCCAGCAGGCCGGGACAAGCCTACGAGCAGTACTTC
J: TRBJ2-7
length: 13
size: .
D: .
V: TRBV11-2

CDR3: CASSSLGRIPYEQYF
DNA: TGTGCCAGCAGTTCTCTGGGACGGATCCCCTACGAGCAGTACTTC
J: TRBJ2-7
length: 15
size: many
D: .
V: TRBV12-3/TRBV12-4

CDR3: CAWSEGTGINIQYF
DNA: TGTGCCTGGAGTGAGGGTACAGGGATAAACATTCAGTACTTC
J: TRBJ2-4
length: 14
size: .
D: .
V: TRBV30

CDR3: CASSTNLLGGKGSNEQFF
DNA: TGTGCCAGCAGTACGAATTTATTAGGTGGAAAGGGATCGAATGAGCAGTTCTTC
J: TRBJ2-1
length: 18
size: many
D: .
V: TRBV6-2/TRBV6-3

CDR3: CASSSPGRGSNTGELFF
DNA: TGCGCCAGCAGCTCACCGGGCAGGGGATCGAACACCGGGGAGCTGTTTTTT
J: TRBJ2-2
length: 17
size: .
D: .
V: TRBV5-1

CDR3: CASSPETSLRTDTQYF
DNA: TGCGCCAGCAGCCCGGAGACTAGCCTTCGCACAGATACGCAGTATTTT
J: TRBJ2-3
length: 16
size: many
D: TRBD2
V: TRBV4-1

CDR3: CASSPTLWEQYF
DNA: TGTGCCAGCAGCCCCACCCTGTGGGAGCAGTACTTC
J: TRBJ2-7
length: 12
size: many
D: .
V: TRBV6-2/TRBV6-3

CDR3: CAWSFGLAANEQFF
DNA: TGTGCCTGGAGTTTCGGACTAGCGGCTAATGAGCAGTTCTTC
J: TRBJ2-1
length: 14
size: .
D: TRBD2
V: TRBV30

CDR3: CASSELGKDEQYF
DNA: TGTGCCAGCAGTGAATTAGGGAAGGACGAGCAGTACTTC
J: TRBJ2-7
length: 13
size: many
D: .
V: TRBV25-1

CDR3: CATHPGTEAFF
DNA: TGTGCCACCCACCCCGGAACTGAAGCTTTCTTT
J: TRBJ1-1
length: 11
size: many
D: .
V: TRBV28

CDR3: CSVEDRGHYEQYF
DNA: TGCAGCGTTGAAGACAGGGGGCATTACGAGCAGTACTTC
J: TRBJ2-7
length: 13
size: many
D: TRBD1
V: TRBV29-1

CDR3: CASSLSGGPSNTGELFF
DNA: TGCGCCAGCAGCTTATCAGGGGGCCCTTCGAACACCGGGGAGCTGTTTTTT
J: TRBJ2-2
length: 17
size: many
D: TRBD1
V: TRBV5-1

CDR3: CSASEGMGDTQYF
DNA: TGCAGTGCTAGTGAGGGGATGGGAGATACGCAGTATTTT
J: TRBJ2-3
length: 13
size: many
D: .
V: TRBV20-1

CDR3: CASSLDRGHEQYF
DNA: TGTGCCAGCAGCTTAGACAGGGGTCACGAGCAGTACTTC
J: TRBJ2-7
length: 13
size: many
D: TRBD1
V: TRBV7-6

CDR3: CSATTSGELWELFF
DNA: TGCAGTGCTACGACTAGCGGCGAATTGTGGGAGCTGTTTTTT
J: TRBJ2-2
length: 14
size: few
D: TRBD2
V: TRBV20-1

CDR3: CASSSGRVSFPYQETQYF
DNA: TGTGCCAGCAGTTCCGGGAGGGTAAGCTTTCCATATCAAGAGACCCAGTACTTC
J: TRBJ2-5
length: 18
size: many
D: TRBD2
V: TRBV27

CDR3: CASSLHPGIRLEQYF
DNA: TGTGCCAGCAGCTTACACCCCGGGATAAGGCTCGAGCAGTACTTC
J: TRBJ2-7
length: 15
size: .
D: .
V: TRBV11-2

CDR3: CSVGPDGYTF
DNA: TGCAGCGTCGGACCGGATGGCTACACCTTC
J: TRBJ1-2
length: 10
size: many
D: .
V: TRBV29-1

CDR3: CASSQGDRVTGELFF
DNA: TGCGCCAGCAGCCAAGGGGACAGGGTTACCGGGGAGCTGTTTTTT
J: TRBJ2-2
length: 15
size: many
D: TRBD1
V: TRBV4-3

CDR3: CASRPGGGRSYNEQFF
DNA: TGTGCCAGCAGACCGGGCGGCGGGCGCTCCTACAATGAGCAGTTCTTC
J: TRBJ2-1
length: 16
size: many
D: .
V: TRBV4-2

CDR3: CASSLEFMAGHEQFF
DNA: TGTGCCAGCAGTTTAGAGTTTATGGCGGGACATGAGCAGTTCTTC
J: TRBJ2-1
length: 15
size: few
D: .
V: TRBV28

CDR3: CSAQDRASSYEQYF
DNA: TGCAGTGCTCAAGACAGGGCGAGCTCCTACGAGCAGTACTTC
J: TRBJ2-7
length: 14
size: many
D: TRBD1
V: TRBV20-1

CDR3: CAWSSGNRFPYEQYF
DNA: TGTGCCTGGAGTTCCGGGAATCGCTTTCCCTACGAGCAGTACTTC
J: TRBJ2-7
length: 15
size: .
D: .
V: TRBV30

CDR3: CAISSGQGAGQPQHF
DNA: TGTGCCATCAGTTCGGGACAGGGGGCAGGTCAGCCCCAGCATTTT
J: TRBJ1-5
length: 15
size: .
D: TRBD1
V: TRBV10-3

CDR3: CSAATGANYEQYF
DNA: TGCAGTGCTGCCACAGGGGCTAATTACGAGCAGTACTTC
J: TRBJ2-7
length: 13
size: many
D: TRBD1
V: TRBV20-1

CDR3: CASSLSADRAIYNEQFF
DNA: TGTGCCAGCAGTTTATCGGCGGACAGGGCTATCTACAATGAGCAGTTCTTC
J: TRBJ2-1
length: 17
size: many
D: TRBD1
V: TRBV27

CDR3: CASSIASHSYEQYF
DNA: TGCGCCAGCAGCATTGCGAGCCACTCCTACGAGCAGTACTTC
J: TRBJ2-7
length: 14
size: .
D: .
V: TRBV5-1

CDR3: CASSFGTGSSYEQYF
DNA: TGTGCCAGCAGCTTCGGGACAGGGAGCTCCTACGAGCAGTACTTC
J: TRBJ2-7
length: 15
size: many
D: TRBD1
V: TRBV7-2

CDR3: CASSPGDRLASGELFF
DNA: TGTGCCAGCAGCCCCGGGGACAGATTGGCGTCCGGGGAGCTGTTTTTT
J: TRBJ2-2
length: 16
size: .
D: TRBD1
V: TRBV5-4

CDR3: CSVVVVAGGRINTEAFF
DNA: TGCAGCGTTGTTGTGGTAGCAGGTGGGAGAATAAACACTGAAGCTTTCTTT
J: TRBJ1-1
length: 17
size: few
D: .
V: TRBV29-1

CDR3: CSAILGAAETQYF
DNA: TGCAGTGCTATTCTGGGGGCCGCAGAGACCCAGTACTTC
J: TRBJ2-5
length: 13
size: few
D: .
V: TRBV20-1

CDR3: CASSFYRGSYTF
DNA: TGTGCCAGCAGTTTTTACAGGGGGAGCTACACCTTC
J: TRBJ1-2
length: 12
size: many
D: TRBD1
V: TRBV12-3/TRBV12-4

CDR3: CASSSLGSSTDTQYF
DNA: TGTGCCAGCAGCTCTCTGGGCAGTAGCACAGATACGCAGTATTTT
J: TRBJ2-3
length: 15
size: many
D: .
V: TRBV7-8

CDR3: CATGTGEARMNTEAFF
DNA: TGTGCCACCGGAACAGGGGAGGCCCGCATGAACACTGAAGCTTTCTTT
J: TRBJ1-1
length: 16
size: many
D: TRBD1
V: TRBV28